The entry below gives a single T cell receptor (beta chain) sequence along with its context. Its specificity is unknown. The sample originates from a study of cytomegalovirus exposure and HLA in healthy donors. Trimming left V 6 bases short and J 5 bases short, with 7 bases between. The germline V gene has CDR1 WNHNN and CDR2 SYGVQD (reference sequence). This CDR3 is 12 amino acids long. Participants comprised healthy donors of bone marrow. The study ran its PCR with 60 Vbeta and 13 Jbeta primers. Authors' methods: A later analysis counted approximately 88 million unique TCR beta chains, some 11 million shared. Libraries were prepared by immunoSEQ multiplex PCR; TCRdb keeps only in-frame clonotypes and omits some of them. The V and J calls and clone size come from that table; D and trimming were worked out from the DNA. The table includes fewer than 150,000 clones, under 85% detected once. Study-wide findings and caveats: Most TCR sequences showed up rarely, but some public TCRs showed up in many donors.

The sequenced sample consisted of PBMCs. The sequence came from a woman in her forties or fifties in good health and CMV-seropositive. This rearrangement joins TRBV10-1 to TRBJ2-2; no firm D call. The CDR3 DNA is TGCGCCAGCAGCGCAGGTACCGGGGAGCTGTTTTTT. This encodes CASSAGTGELFF.